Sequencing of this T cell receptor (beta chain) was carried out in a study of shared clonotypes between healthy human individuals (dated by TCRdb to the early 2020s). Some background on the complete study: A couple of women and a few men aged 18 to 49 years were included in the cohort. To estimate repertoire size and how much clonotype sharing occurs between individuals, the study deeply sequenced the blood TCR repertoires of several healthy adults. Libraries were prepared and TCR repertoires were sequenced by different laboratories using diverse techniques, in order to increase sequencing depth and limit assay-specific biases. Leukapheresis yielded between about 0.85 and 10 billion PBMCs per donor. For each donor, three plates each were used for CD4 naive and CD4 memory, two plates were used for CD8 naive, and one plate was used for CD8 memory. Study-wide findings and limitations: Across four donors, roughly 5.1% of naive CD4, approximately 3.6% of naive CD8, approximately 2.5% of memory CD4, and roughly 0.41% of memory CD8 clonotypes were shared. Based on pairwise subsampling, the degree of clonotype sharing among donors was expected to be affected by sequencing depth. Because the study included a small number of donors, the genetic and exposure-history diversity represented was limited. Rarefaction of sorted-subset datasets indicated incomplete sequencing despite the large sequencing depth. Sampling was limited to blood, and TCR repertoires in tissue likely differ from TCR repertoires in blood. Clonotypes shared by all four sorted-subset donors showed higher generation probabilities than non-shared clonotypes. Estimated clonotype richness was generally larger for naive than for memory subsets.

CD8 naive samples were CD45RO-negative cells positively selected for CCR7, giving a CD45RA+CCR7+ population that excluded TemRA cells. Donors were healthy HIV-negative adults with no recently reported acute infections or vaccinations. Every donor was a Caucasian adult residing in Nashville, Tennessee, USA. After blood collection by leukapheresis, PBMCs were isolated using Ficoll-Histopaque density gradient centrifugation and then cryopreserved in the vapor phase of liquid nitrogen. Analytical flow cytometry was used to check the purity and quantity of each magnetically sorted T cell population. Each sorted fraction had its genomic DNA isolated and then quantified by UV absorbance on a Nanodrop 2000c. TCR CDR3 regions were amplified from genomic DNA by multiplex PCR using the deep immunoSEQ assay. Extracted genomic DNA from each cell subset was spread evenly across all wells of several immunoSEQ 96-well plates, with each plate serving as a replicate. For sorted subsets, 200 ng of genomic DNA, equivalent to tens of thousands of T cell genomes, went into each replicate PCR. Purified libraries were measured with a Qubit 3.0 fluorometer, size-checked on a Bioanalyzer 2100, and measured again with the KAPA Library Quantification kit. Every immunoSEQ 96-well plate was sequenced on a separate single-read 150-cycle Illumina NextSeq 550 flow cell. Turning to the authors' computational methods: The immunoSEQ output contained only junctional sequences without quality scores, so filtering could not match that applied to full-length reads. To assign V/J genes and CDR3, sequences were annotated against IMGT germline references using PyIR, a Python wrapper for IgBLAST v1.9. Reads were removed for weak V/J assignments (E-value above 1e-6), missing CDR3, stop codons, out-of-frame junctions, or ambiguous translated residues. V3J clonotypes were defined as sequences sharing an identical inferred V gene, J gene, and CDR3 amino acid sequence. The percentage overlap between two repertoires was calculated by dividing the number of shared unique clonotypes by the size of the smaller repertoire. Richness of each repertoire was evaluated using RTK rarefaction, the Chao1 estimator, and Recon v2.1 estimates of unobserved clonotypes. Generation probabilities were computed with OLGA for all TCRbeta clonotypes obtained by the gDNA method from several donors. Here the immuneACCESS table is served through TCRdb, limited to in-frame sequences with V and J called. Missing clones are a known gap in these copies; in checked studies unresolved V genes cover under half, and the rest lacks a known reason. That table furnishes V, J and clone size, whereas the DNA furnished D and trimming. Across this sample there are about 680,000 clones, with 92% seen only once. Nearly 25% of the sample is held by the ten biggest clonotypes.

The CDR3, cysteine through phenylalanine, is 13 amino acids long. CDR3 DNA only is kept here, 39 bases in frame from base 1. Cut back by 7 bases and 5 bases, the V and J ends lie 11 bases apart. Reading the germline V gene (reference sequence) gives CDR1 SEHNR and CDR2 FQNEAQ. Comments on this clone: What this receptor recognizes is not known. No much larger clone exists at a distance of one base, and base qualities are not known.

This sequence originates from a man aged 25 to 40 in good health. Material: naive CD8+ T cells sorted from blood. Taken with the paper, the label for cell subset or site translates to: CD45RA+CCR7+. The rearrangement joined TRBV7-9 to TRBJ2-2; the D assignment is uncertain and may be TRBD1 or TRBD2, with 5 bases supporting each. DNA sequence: TGTGCCAGCACCTTTGGGGGAACCGGGGAGCTGTTTTTT. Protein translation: CASTFGGTGELFF.